The 8 T cell receptor beta chains given below trace back to one sample, sequenced in a study of Ad26.COV2.S vaccination and SARS-CoV-2 variants. Profiling relied on immunoSEQ multiplex PCR, and the TCRdb table lists in-frame clones only, not all of them. The table lists hundreds of thousands of clones, 85% to 90% of them singletons. Stated treatment: roughly 19 received Ad26.COV2.S at low or high dose, single or two shots; roughly five received placebo; per-sample allocation not given. All samples were drawn on day 63, counting from the first vaccine or placebo injection. The sequencing used peripheral blood, collected in a trial of Ad26.COV2.S vaccine versus placebo. The receptors here all came from a person aged 18-60 years who received the Ad26.COV2.S COVID-19 vaccine or a placebo.

This chain joins TRBV9 and TRBJ2-1; 8 nucleotides match TRBD2. The V gene end was trimmed by 3 bases and the J gene end by 2 bases; junction bases not matched to a gene: 1. The CDR3 sequence is 14 residues long. CDR1 and CDR2 from the germline V gene are SGDLS and YYNGEE. This chain's CDR3 is CASSAGLAYNEQFF. The CDR3 DNA reads as TGTGCCAGCAGCGCGGGACTAGCCTACAATGAGCAGTTCTTC.

The chain employs TRBV6-5 and TRBJ2-1; TRBD1 is a possible D gene (6 bases). With 6 bases removed from V and 5 bases from J, the gap between germline ends came to 17 bases. CDR3 size: 15 residues. Germline V gives CDR1 MNHEY, CDR2 SVGAGI. CDR3 protein: CASSPLRQVDNEQFF. The CDR3, as DNA: TGTGCCAGCAGCCCCTTGAGACAGGTCGACAATGAGCAGTTCTTC.

The rearrangement links TRBV19 to TRBJ1-5; D unresolved. The germline gives CDR1 LNHDA, CDR2 SQIVND (reference sequence). The V end was cut by 3 bases, the J end by 4 bases, with 13 bases between. CDR3 length: 15 amino acids. CDR3 sequence (DNA): TGTGCCAGTAGTATTGAAAGGTATCAAAATCAGCCCCAGCATTTT. It specifies CASSIERYQNQPQHF.

This chain connects TRBV19 to TRBJ2-7, with D possibly matching TRBD1 (7 bases). Trimming shortened V by 6 bases and J by 4 bases, and 13 bases separated the two germline ends. Germline V lookup: CDR1 LNHDA, CDR2 SQIVND (reference sequence). This CDR3 region has 13 residues. As DNA, the CDR3 is TGTGCCAGTAGCCTGACAGGGAGGTACGAGCAGTACTTC. Translation gives CASSLTGRYEQYF.

In its sample, this clone was seen once. The CDR3: CASSRAGAKGELFF. The CDR3 DNA sequence: TGCGCCAGCAGCAGGGCAGGGGCGAAAGGGGAGCTGTTTTTT. The V call is TRBV10-2, the J call TRBJ2-2; a possible D gene is TRBD1 (6 bases). The CDR3 contains 14 residues. Germline V gene lookup returns CDR1 WSHSY and CDR2 SAAADI. V shed 6 bases and J shed 8 bases, with 16 bases lying between them.

This chain uses TRBV6-5 with TRBJ1-6, with D possibly being TRBD1 (6 bases). Trimming cost V 5 bases and J 7 bases, with 12 bases left between them. The CDR3 has 14 amino acids. Germline V gene lookup returns CDR1 MNHEY and CDR2 SVGAGI. Here the CDR3 DNA reads TGTGCCAGCAGTCGGGGGCCGCGGAATTCACCCCTCCACTTT. Encoded protein: CASSRGPRNSPLHF.

This clone was seen a single time. This chain joins TRBV2 and TRBJ1-6; 7 nucleotides match TRBD1. Per the germline V gene, CDR1 is SNHLY and CDR2 is FYNNEI. This CDR3 is 15 amino acids long. With V trimmed by 7 bases and J by 6 bases, 9 bases remained unmatched. For the CDR3, the DNA is TGTGCCAGCACCGCTACAGGGGAAACTAATTCACCCCTCCACTTT. Translated, it gives CASTATGETNSPLHF.

The chain combines TRBV18 with TRBJ2-3; D unclear. The CDR3 has 14 amino acids. Germline values: CDR1 KGHSH, CDR2 LQKENI. Trimming shortened V by 4 bases and J by 0 bases, and 8 bases separated the two germline ends. CDR3 sequence (DNA): TGTGCCAGCTCACTGACGTCTAGCACAGATACGCAGTATTTT. It specifies CASSLTSSTDTQYF. Looking up the rest from reference TRBV18 and TRBJ2-3 gives the full variable domain: NAGVMQNPRHLVRRRGQEARLRCSPMKGHSHVYWYRQLPEEGLKFMVYLQKENIIDESGMPKERFSAEFPKEGPSILRIQQVVRGDSAAYFCASSLTSSTDTQYFGPGTRLTVL.